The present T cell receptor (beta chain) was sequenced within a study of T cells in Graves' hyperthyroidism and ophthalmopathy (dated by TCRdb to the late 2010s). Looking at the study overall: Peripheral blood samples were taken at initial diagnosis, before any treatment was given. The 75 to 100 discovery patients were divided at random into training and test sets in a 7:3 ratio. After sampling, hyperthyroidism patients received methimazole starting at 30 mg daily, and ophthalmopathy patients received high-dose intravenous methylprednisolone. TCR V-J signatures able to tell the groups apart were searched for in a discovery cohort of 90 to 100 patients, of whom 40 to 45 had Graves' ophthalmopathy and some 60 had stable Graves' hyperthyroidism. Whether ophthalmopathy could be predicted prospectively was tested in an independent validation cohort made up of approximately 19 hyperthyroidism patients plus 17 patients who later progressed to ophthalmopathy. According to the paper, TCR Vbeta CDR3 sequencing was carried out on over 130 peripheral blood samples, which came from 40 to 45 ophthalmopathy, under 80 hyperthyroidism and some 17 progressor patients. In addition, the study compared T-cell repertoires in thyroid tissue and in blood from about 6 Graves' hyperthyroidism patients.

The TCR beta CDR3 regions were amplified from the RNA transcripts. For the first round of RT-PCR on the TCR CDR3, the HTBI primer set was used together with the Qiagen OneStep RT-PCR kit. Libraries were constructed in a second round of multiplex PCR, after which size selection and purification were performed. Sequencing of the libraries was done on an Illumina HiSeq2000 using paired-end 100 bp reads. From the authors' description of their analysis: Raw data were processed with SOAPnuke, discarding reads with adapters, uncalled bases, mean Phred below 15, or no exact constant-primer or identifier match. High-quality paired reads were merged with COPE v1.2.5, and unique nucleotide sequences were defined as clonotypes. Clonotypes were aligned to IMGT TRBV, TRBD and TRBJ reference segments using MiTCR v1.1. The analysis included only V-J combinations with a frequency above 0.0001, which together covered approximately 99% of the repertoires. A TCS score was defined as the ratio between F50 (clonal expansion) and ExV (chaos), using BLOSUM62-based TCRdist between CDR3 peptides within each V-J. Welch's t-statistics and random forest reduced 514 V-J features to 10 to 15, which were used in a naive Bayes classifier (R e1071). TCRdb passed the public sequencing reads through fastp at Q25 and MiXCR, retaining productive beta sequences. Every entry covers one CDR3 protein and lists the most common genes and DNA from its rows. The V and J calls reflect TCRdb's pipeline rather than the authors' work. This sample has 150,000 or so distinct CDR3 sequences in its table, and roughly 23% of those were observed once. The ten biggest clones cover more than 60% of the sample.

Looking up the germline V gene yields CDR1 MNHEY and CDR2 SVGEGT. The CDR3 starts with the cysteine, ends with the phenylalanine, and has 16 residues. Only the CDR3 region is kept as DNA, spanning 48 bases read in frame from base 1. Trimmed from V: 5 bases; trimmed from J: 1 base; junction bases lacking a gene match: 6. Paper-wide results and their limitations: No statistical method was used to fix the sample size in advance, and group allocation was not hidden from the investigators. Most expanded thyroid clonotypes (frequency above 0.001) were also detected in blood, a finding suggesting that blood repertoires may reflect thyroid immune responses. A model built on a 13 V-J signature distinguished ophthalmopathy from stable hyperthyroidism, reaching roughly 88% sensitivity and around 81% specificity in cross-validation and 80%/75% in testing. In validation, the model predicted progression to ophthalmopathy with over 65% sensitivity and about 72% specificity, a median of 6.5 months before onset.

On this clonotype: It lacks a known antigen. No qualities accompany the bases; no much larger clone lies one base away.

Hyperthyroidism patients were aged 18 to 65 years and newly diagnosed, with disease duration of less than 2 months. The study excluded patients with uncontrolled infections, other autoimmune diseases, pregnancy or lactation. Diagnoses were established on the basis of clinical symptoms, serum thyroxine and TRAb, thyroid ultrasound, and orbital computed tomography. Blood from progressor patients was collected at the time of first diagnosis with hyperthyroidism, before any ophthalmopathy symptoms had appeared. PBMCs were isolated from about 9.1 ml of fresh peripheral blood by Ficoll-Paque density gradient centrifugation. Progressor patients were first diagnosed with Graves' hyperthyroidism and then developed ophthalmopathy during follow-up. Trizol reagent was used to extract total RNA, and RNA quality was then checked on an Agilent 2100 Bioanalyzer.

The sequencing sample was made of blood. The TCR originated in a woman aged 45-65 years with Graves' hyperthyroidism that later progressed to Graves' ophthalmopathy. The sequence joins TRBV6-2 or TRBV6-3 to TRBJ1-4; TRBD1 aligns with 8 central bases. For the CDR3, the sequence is CASSLGQGVTNEKLFF. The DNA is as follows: TGTGCCAGCAGTCTCGGACAGGGAGTAACTAATGAAAAACTGTTTTTT.